This T cell receptor (beta chain) was sequenced during a study of T cells after yellow fever vaccination. TCR cDNA was made by 5'RACE template switching, adding a universal primer site and UMIs. TCRdb re-analysed the 5' RACE reads in MiXCR, keeping a single row per CDR3 protein. The table has approximately 300,000 distinct CDR3 sequences, about 11% seen once; the top ten hold 3% to 3.5%. Germline V gene sequence: CDR1 MNHNY, CDR2 SVGAGI (reference sequence). The CDR3 sequence is 16 residues long. Trimming pared 0 bases from V and 0 bases from J, leaving 11 bases between. The sequence derives from a man in his late teens or twenties who received the YFV17D yellow fever vaccine. This chain connects TRBV6-6 to TRBJ1-2; no definite D call. The material sequenced was CD4+ T cells sorted from PBMCs, taken 45 days after the yellow fever booster vaccination. CDR3 in DNA: TGTGCCAGCAGTTACTCCCTTGGGTTCGCTAACTATGGCTACACCTTC. It translates to CASSYSLGFANYGYTF.